Shown below are 25 T cell receptor beta chains from a single sample sequenced in a study of immune characteristics of hereditary and idiopathic chronic pancreatitis. The pancreas tissue came from patients undergoing total pancreatectomy with islet autotransplantation. Generated by immunoSEQ multiplex PCR, the TCRdb table keeps only in-frame clones and is missing some. The top ten hold less than 9.5% of the sample, which has around 1,700 clones, around four fifths seen once. Sequences were obtained from pancreas tissue with hereditary chronic pancreatitis. The receptors here all came from a human donor with chronic pancreatitis.

The genes are TRBV10-3 and TRBJ2-1; 8 bases match TRBD1. CDR3 length: 16 residues. Germline values: CDR1 ENHRY, CDR2 SYGVKD. J gave up 8 bases and V 0 bases, and 9 bases lay outside the gene matches. The CDR3 spells CAISESTGARRYEQFF. The CDR3 nucleotides are TGTGCCATCAGTGAGTCGACAGGGGCCCGTAGGTATGAGCAGTTCTTC.

The chain has TRBV2 and TRBJ1-2; the D is unclear. Trimming cost V 6 bases and J 1 base, with 6 bases left between them. The germline CDR1 and CDR2 sequences are SNHLY and FYNNEI. The CDR3 has 12 amino acids. CDR3 sequence: CASRGFNYGYTF. In DNA, the CDR3 is TGTGCCAGCAGGGGGTTTAACTATGGCTACACCTTC.

V is TRBV15 and J is TRBJ2-4; 10 nucleotides align to TRBD1. The germline V gene encodes CDR1 LNHNV and CDR2 YYDKDF (reference sequence). CDR3 length equals 15 residues. V was clipped by 2 bases and J by 5 bases; unmatched bases: 3. The DNA of the CDR3 is TGTGCCACCAGCAGACCTGGACAGGGGGAAAACATTCAGTACTTC. This encodes CATSRPGQGENIQYF.

This sequence joins TRBV5-1 and TRBJ1-6; tentative D call: TRBD1 (6 bases). V was cut by 2 bases and J by 5 bases, with 8 bases left in between. Germline CDR1 and CDR2: SGHRS and YFSETQ. The CDR3 is made up of 14 amino acids. CDR3: CASSFPGDNSPLHF. The CDR3 nucleotides read TGCGCCAGCAGCTTTCCAGGGGATAATTCACCCCTCCACTTT. The whole variable domain, filled in from reference TRBV5-1 and TRBJ1-6, reads KAGVTQTPRYLIKTRGQQVTLSCSPISGHRSVSWYQQTPGQGLQFLFEYFSETQRNKGNFPGRFSGRQFSNSRSEMNVSTLELGDSALYLCASSFPGDNSPLHFGNGTRLTVT.

The rearrangement uses TRBV7-6 and TRBJ1-1; D possibly corresponds to TRBD1 (5 bases). This CDR3 is 12 amino acids long. CDR1 and CDR2 from the germline V gene are SGHVS and FNYEAQ. V lost 8 bases and J lost 3, with 10 bases in between. The CDR3 bases are TGTGCCAGCGGGGGGAGGGACACTGAAGCTTTCTTT. Residues: CASGGRDTEAFF.

V and J are TRBV12-3 or TRBV12-4 and TRBJ1-1; TRBD1 is a possible D gene (5 bases). Trimming removed 8 bases at V and 5 bases at J, with 15 bases between. CDR3 length: 13 residues. Written as DNA, the CDR3 is TGTGCCAGCGTACCCGGGGCGGGAACTGAAGCTTTCTTT. Residues: CASVPGAGTEAFF.

The table lists this clone with a count of one. The rearrangement links TRBV29-1 to TRBJ1-1; D is undetermined. Germline CDR1 reads SQVTM; CDR2 reads ANQGSEA. This CDR3 region has 14 residues. The V and J ends lost 1 base and 1 base respectively, with 10 bases between them. The CDR3 here is CSVEAETRNTEAFF. The CDR3 nucleotides are TGCAGCGTTGAAGCCGAGACGAGGAACACTGAAGCTTTCTTT.

In its sample, this clone was seen a few times. The chain joins TRBV21-1 to TRBJ2-3. TRBV21-1 is marked as a pseudogene. The CDR3 runs 15 residues. The CDR3 sequence: CASSRWNLGTDTQYF. The CDR3 DNA is TGTGCCAGCAGCAGATGGAATCTAGGGACAGATACGCAGTATTTT.

This sequence joins TRBV28 and TRBJ2-3, with 9 bases lining up with TRBD2. This CDR3 region has 14 residues. V dropped 7 bases and J dropped 3; count of bases not matched to a gene: 5. Looked up from germline, CDR1 is MDHEN and CDR2 is SYDVKM. CDR3 in amino acids: CASKRGARTDTQYF. The CDR3 DNA is TGTGCCAGCAAGCGGGGGGCGAGGACAGATACGCAGTATTTT. Full variable domain (rest looked up from reference TRBV28 and TRBJ2-3): DVKVTQSSRYLVKRTGEKVFLECVQDMDHENMFWYRQDPGLGLRLIYFSYDVKMKEKGDIPEGYSVSREKKERFSLILESASTNQTSMYLCASKRGARTDTQYFGPGTRLTVL.

The sample holds a few counts of this clone. This sequence joins TRBV29-1 and TRBJ2-1, with D possibly TRBD2 on 5 matching bases. The germline V gene has CDR1 SQVTM and CDR2 ANQGSEA. This CDR3 spans 16 amino acids. V shed 0 bases and J shed 0 bases, with 12 bases lying between them. The DNA of the CDR3 is TGCAGCGTTGAAGATCCTCAGCGGAGCTCCTACAATGAGCAGTTCTTC. This sequence encodes CSVEDPQRSSYNEQFF.

The genes are TRBV5-1 and TRBJ2-3; D gene uncertain. CDR3 length: 15 amino acids. The V and J ends lost 4 bases and 2 bases respectively, with 14 bases between them. The germline V gene encodes CDR1 SGHRS and CDR2 YFSETQ. CDR3 bases: TGCGCCAGCAGCCCCTTTGGCCTTTTCACAGATACGCAGTATTTT. Its translation: CASSPFGLFTDTQYF.

This chain uses TRBV5-1 with TRBJ2-5, with TRBD1 matching 7 bases. Germline-derived CDR1 and CDR2 are SGHRS and YFSETQ. The CDR3 runs to 17 residues. J lost 0 bases, V lost 4 bases, and 12 bases had no gene match. CDR3: CASSPGAIRGHQETQYF. DNA of the CDR3: TGCGCCAGCAGCCCAGGAGCAATAAGGGGGCACCAAGAGACCCAGTACTTC.

Comment on this clone: This specimen includes other DNA sequences encoding the same CDR3. The J gene is TRBJ2-5, the V gene TRBV19, with TRBD2 matching over 12 bases. The CDR3 sequence is 15 residues long. Germline assignment: CDR1 LNHDA and CDR2 SQIVND (reference sequence). The trim removed 5 bases at V and 5 bases at J, leaving 6 bases unmatched. In DNA form, the CDR3 reads TGTGCCAGTAGTCTAGCGGGGGGGCCTCGGGAGACCCAGTACTTC. Translated: CASSLAGGPRETQYF.

This clone came up once. The chain is built from TRBV29-1 and TRBJ2-1, with TRBD1 identical over 9 bases. CDR3 length equals 15 residues. Per germline, CDR1 SQVTM and CDR2 ANQGSEA. J was trimmed by 3 bases and V by 5 bases; bases with no gene match: 8. CDR3 DNA sequence: TGCAGCGTTAAAGCGACAGGGGGTAACTACAATGAGCAGTTCTTC. It codes for CSVKATGGNYNEQFF.

The chain combines TRBV7-2 with TRBJ2-3; D remains unclear. The V and J ends lost 5 bases and 0 bases respectively, with 9 bases between them. The CDR3 is made up of 14 amino acids. Germline assignment: CDR1 SGHTA and CDR2 FQGNSA. The CDR3 region is CASSPTHSTDTQYF. Here the CDR3 DNA reads TGTGCCAGCAGCCCGACACATAGCACAGATACGCAGTATTTT.

This sequence joins TRBV11-1 and TRBJ2-2, with TRBD1 matching 7 bases. CDR3 length: 13 residues. Trimming cost V 3 bases and J 6 bases; bases outside gene matches: 1. Germline CDR1 is SGHAT and CDR2 is FQDESV (reference sequence). The CDR3 loop reads CASSFDRAGELFF. In nucleotides, the CDR3 is TGTGCCAGCAGCTTTGACAGGGCCGGGGAGCTGTTTTTT.

This clone was counted a few times. The chain recombines TRBV6-5 with TRBJ1-2; possibly TRBD1 for D (6 bases). Trimming removed 6 bases from V and 6 bases from J, with 17 bases in between. The length of the CDR3 is 14 residues. Germline V gene sequence: CDR1 MNHEY, CDR2 SVGAGI. The DNA of the CDR3 is TGTGCCAGCAGCCCACTTGGGGGCTGGGATGGCTACACCTTC. Translated: CASSPLGGWDGYTF.

J is TRBJ2-1 and V is TRBV29-1; 7 nucleotides align to TRBD1. V gave up 0 bases and J gave up 1 base; unmatched junction bases: 6. Germline V gene data show CDR1 as SQVTM and CDR2 as ANQGSEA. The CDR3 consists of 16 residues. The CDR3 is CSVEDPDRVSYNEQFF. DNA of the CDR3: TGCAGCGTTGAAGACCCCGACAGGGTTTCCTACAATGAGCAGTTCTTC.

The chain couples TRBV6-4 to TRBJ2-1, with 8 bases lining up with TRBD2. This CDR3 contains 15 residues. Looked up from germline, CDR1 is MRHNA and CDR2 is SNTAGT. Germline trimming cut 2 bases from V and 9 bases from J; bases unmatched to any gene: 9. This CDR3 reads CASSDVGGASSEQFF. For the CDR3, the DNA is TGTGCCAGCAGTGACGTCGGGGGGGCCTCTAGTGAGCAGTTCTTC.

The rearrangement uses TRBV12-5 and TRBJ1-5; a weak D match, TRBD1 (6 bases). Germline lookup yields CDR1 LGHNT and CDR2 FRNRAP. The CDR3 contains 15 residues. V was cut by 8 bases and J by 0 bases, with 14 bases left in between. The CDR3 is CASSTDRNSNQPQHF. CDR3 nucleotides: TGTGCTAGTAGTACTGACAGGAATAGCAATCAGCCCCAGCATTTT.

The chain is built from TRBV6-1 and TRBJ1-1, with D possibly TRBD1 on 5 matching bases. Trimming removed 5 bases from V and 0 bases from J, with 10 bases in between. The CDR3 runs 14 residues. CDR1 and CDR2 from the germline V gene are MNHNS and SASEGT. CDR3 in amino acids: CASSNGQLNTEAFF. The CDR3 DNA sequence: TGTGCCAGCAGTAACGGACAACTGAACACTGAAGCTTTCTTT.

This CDR3 reads CASSELAGGQETQYF. CDR3 coding DNA: TGTGCCAGCAGTGAACTAGCGGGGGGGCAAGAGACCCAGTACTTC. The chain uses TRBV6-1 and TRBJ2-5; the match to TRBD2 covers 12 bases. V lost 2 bases and J lost 2; bases outside the gene matches: 0. Per germline, CDR1 MNHNS and CDR2 SASEGT. The CDR3 length is 15 residues.

The gene calls are TRBV2 and TRBJ1-2, with D possibly matching TRBD1 (5 bases). CDR1 SNHLY and CDR2 FYNNEI come from the germline V gene. With 2 bases removed from V and 4 bases from J, the gap between germline ends came to 17 bases. The CDR3 runs to 16 residues. The CDR3 sequence is CASSEMDTHGAYGYTF. The CDR3 DNA is TGTGCCAGCAGTGAAATGGACACCCACGGGGCCTATGGCTACACCTTC.

The rearrangement joins TRBV6-1 to TRBJ2-3, with 10 bases fitting TRBD1. CDR3 length equals 15 residues. V was pared by 0 bases and J by 4 bases, with 1 base of the junction left unmatched. The germline CDR1 and CDR2 sequences are MNHNS and SASEGT. In nucleotides, the CDR3 is TGTGCCAGCAGTGAAGCGACAGGGGGCGCAGATACGCAGTATTTT. Protein sequence: CASSEATGGADTQYF.

The V and J genes are TRBV4-2 and TRBJ2-3, with TRBD2 matching over 8 bases. CDR1 and CDR2 (germline): LGHNA, YNFKEQ. The CDR3 extends over 16 amino acids. Unmatched junction bases numbered 5, after V lost 0 bases and J lost 3 bases. DNA for the CDR3: TGTGCCAGCAGCCAAGAACGGGGGGGCGGGACAGATACGCAGTATTTT. This sequence encodes CASSQERGGGTDTQYF.